The clone carrying this T cell receptor (beta chain) was seen repeatedly, ten times or more. The data are from a study of blood T cells in healthy people across ages. For the second PCR, which ran for about 6 to 12 cycles, a sample-barcoded 5' primer and a J-beta primer mix were used. TCRdb re-called the 5' RACE reads with MiXCR, one entry per CDR3 protein. The sample records about 1,800,000 distinct CDR3 sequences, about 30% being singletons. The TCR comes from a woman aged 25 to 39 in good health. The sample consisted of blood.

In DNA, the CDR3 is TGTGCCAGCAGCCTCCGGGACTACACAGATACGCAGTATTTT. Translated, it gives CASSLRDYTDTQYF. The J gene is TRBJ2-3, the V gene TRBV7-2, with 7 bases matching TRBD2. The germline CDR1 and CDR2 sequences are SGHTA and FQGNSA. J gave up 2 bases and V 5 bases, and 4 bases lay outside the gene matches. The CDR3 runs to 14 residues.